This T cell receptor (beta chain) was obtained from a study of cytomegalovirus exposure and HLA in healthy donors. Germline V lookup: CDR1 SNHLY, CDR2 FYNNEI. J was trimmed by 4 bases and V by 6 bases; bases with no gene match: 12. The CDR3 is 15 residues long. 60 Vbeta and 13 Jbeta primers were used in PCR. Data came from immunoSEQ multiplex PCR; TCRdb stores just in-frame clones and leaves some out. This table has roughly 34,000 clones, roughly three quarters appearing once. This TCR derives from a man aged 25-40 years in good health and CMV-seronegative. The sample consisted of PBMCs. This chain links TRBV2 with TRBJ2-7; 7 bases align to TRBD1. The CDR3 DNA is TGTGCCAGCAGCAATCCGACAGGGACCACTTACGAGCAGTACTTC. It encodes CASSNPTGTTYEQYF.